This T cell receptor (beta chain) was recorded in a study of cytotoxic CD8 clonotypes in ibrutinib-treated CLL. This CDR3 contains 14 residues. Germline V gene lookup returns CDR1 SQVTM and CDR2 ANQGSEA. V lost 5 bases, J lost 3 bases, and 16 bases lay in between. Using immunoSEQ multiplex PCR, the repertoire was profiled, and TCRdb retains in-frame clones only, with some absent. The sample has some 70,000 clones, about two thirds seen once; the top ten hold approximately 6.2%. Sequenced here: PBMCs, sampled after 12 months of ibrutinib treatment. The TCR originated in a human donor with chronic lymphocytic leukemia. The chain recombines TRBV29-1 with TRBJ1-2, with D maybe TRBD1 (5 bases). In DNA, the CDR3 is TGCAGCGTTCCTACCCCGCCGGGGGACTATGGCTACACCTTC. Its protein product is CSVPTPPGDYGYTF.